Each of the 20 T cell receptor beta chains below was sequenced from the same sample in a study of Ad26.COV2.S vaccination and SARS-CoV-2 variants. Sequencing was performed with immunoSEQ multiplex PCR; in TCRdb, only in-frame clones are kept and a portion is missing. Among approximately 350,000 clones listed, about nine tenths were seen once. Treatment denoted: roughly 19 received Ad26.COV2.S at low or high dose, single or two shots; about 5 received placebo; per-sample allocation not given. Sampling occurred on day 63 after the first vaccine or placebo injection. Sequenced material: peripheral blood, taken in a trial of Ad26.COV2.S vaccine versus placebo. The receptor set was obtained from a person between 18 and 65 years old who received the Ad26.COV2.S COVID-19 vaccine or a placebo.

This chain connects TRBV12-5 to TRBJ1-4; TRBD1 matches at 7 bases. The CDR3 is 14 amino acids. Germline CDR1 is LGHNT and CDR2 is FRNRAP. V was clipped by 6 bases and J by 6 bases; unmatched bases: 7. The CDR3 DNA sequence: TGTGCTAGTGGCCTAGGGGGCTTTGATGAAAAACTGTTTTTT. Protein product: CASGLGGFDEKLFF. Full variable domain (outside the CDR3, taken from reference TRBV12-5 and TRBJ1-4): DARVTQTPRHKVTEMGQEVTMRCQPILGHNTVFWYRQTMMQGLELLAYFRNRAPLDDSGMPKDRFSAEMPDATLATLKIQPSEPRDSAVYFCASGLGGFDEKLFFGSGTQLSVL.

The CDR3 DNA follows: TGTGCCAGCAGCAAAAATGGGGATAGCAATCAGCCCCAGCATTTT. Amino acids: CASSKNGDSNQPQHF. This chain connects TRBV11-2 to TRBJ1-5; D remains ambiguous. Germline CDR1 SGHAT, CDR2 FQNNGV. The CDR3 contains 15 residues. V gave up 5 bases and J gave up 0 bases, with 11 bases separating them.

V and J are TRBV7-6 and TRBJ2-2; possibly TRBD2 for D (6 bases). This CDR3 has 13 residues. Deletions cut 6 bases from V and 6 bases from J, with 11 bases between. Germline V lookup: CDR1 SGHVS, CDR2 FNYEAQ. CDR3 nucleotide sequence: TGTGCCAGCAGGGGAGGCGGGGCCGGGGAGCTGTTTTTT. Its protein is CASRGGGAGELFF. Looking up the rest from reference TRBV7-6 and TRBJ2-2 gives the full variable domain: GAGVSQSPRYKVTKRGQDVALRCDPISGHVSLYWYRQALGQGPEFLTYFNYEAQQDKSGLPNDRFSAERPEGSISTLTIQRTEQRDSAMYRCASRGGGAGELFFGEGSRLTVL.

The DNA of the CDR3 is TGTGCCAGCAGCTTAGCTAGGACTGCCACAGATACGCAGTATTTT. Residues: CASSLARTATDTQYF. The J gene is TRBJ2-3, the V gene TRBV7-2; TRBD2 might be the D (5 bases). Germline CDR1 SGHTA, CDR2 FQGNSA. There are 15 residues in the CDR3. V was cut by 0 bases and J by 2 bases, with 9 bases left in between.

The CDR3 DNA sequence: TGTGCCAGCAGCTTAGGACCGGCGACCTCTAACTATGGCTACACCTTC. Translation gives CASSLGPATSNYGYTF. This sequence joins TRBV7-2 and TRBJ1-2; unclear D gene. CDR1 and CDR2 (germline): SGHTA, FQGNSA. The CDR3 consists of 16 residues. The V and J ends lost 1 base and 0 bases respectively, with 12 bases between them.

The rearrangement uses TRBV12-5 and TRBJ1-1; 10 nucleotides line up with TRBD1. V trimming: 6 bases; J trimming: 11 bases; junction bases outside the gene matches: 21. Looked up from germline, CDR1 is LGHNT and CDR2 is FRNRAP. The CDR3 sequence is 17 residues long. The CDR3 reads CASGTPGQGWIGGRAFF. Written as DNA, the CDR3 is TGTGCTAGTGGCACCCCGGGACAGGGGTGGATCGGTGGAAGGGCTTTCTTT.

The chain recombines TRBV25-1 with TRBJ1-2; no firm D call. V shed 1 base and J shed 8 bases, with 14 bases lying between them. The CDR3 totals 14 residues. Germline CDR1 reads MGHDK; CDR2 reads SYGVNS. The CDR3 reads CASSESRISAGYTF. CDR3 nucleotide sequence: TGTGCCAGCAGTGAATCCAGGATATCAGCCGGCTACACCTTC.

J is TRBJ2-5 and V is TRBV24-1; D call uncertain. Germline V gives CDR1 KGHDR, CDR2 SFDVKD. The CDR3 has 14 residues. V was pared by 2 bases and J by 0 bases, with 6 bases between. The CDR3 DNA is TGTGCCACCAGTGATTGGACGGACCAAGAGACCCAGTACTTC. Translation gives CATSDWTDQETQYF.

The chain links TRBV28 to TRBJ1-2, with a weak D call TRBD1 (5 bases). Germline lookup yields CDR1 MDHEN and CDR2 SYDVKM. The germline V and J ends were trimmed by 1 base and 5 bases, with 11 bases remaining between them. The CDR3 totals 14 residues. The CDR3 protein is CASSLSGAGYGYTF. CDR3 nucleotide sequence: TGTGCCAGCAGTTTATCTGGGGCAGGGTATGGCTACACCTTC.

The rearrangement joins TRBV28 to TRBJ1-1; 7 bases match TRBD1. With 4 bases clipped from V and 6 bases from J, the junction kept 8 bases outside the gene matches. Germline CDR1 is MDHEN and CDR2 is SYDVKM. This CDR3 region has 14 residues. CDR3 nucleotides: TGTGCCAGCAGTTATGAGGGGGCCTTCTCTGAAGCTTTCTTT. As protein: CASSYEGAFSEAFF. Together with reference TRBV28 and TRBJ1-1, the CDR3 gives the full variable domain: DVKVTQSSRYLVKRTGEKVFLECVQDMDHENMFWYRQDPGLGLRLIYFSYDVKMKEKGDIPEGYSVSREKKERFSLILESASTNQTSMYLCASSYEGAFSEAFFGQGTRLTVV.

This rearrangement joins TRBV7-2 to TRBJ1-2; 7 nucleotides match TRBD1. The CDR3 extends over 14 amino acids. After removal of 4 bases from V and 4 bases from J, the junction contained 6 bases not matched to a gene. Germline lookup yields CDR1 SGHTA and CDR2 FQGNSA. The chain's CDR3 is CASSSRQGVYGYTF. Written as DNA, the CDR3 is TGTGCCAGCAGCTCGAGACAGGGTGTCTATGGCTACACCTTC.

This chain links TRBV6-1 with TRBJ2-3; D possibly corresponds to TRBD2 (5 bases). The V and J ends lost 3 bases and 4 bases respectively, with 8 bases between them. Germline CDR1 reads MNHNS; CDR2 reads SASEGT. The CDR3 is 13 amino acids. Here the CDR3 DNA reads TGTGCCAGCAGTGACACTAGGGCAGATACGCAGTATTTT. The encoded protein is CASSDTRADTQYF.

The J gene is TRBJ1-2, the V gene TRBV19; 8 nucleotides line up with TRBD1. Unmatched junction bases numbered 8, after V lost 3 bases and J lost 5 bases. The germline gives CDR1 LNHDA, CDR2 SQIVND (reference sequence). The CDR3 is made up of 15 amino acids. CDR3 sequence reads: CASSIGQGVTYGYTF. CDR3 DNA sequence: TGTGCCAGTAGTATTGGACAGGGCGTAACGTATGGCTACACCTTC.

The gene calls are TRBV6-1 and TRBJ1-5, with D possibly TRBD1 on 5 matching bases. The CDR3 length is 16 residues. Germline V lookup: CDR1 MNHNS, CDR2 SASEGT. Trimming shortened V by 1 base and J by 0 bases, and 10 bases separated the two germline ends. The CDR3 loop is CASSEEWGGSNQPQHF. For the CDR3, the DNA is TGTGCCAGCAGTGAAGAGTGGGGGGGTAGCAATCAGCCCCAGCATTTT.

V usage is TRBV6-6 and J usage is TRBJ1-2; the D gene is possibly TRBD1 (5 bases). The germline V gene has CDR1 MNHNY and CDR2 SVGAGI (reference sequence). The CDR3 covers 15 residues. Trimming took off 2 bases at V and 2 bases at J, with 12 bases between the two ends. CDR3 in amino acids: CASSYGTTRNYGYTF. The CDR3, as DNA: TGTGCCAGCAGTTACGGGACTACAAGAAACTATGGCTACACCTTC.

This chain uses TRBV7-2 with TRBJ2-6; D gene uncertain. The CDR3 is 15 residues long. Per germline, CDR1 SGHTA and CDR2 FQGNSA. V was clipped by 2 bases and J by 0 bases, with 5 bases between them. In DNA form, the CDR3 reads TGTGCCAGCAGCTTATTATCCTCTGGGGCCAACGTCCTGACTTTC. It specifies CASSLLSSGANVLTF.

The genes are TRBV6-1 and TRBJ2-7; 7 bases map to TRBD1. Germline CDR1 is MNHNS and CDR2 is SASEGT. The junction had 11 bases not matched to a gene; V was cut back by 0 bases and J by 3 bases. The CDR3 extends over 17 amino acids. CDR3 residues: CASSEAQTGASFYEQYF. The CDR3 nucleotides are TGTGCCAGCAGTGAAGCGCAAACAGGGGCCTCATTCTACGAGCAGTACTTC.

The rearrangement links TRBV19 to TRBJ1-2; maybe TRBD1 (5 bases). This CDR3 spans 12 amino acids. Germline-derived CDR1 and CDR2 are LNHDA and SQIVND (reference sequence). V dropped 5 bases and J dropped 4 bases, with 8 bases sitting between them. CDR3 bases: TGTGCCAGTAGTGATCAGGGCTATGGCTACACCTTC. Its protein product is CASSDQGYGYTF.

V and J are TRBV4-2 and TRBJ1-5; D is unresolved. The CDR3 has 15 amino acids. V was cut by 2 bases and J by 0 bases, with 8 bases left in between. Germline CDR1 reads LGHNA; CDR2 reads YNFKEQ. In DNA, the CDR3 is TGTGCCAGCAGCCAAACCCAGTATAGCAATCAGCCCCAGCATTTT. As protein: CASSQTQYSNQPQHF.

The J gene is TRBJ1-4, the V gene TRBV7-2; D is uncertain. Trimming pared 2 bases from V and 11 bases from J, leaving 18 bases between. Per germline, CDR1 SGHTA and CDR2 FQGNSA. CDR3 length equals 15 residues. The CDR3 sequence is CASSLNSAEGGKLFF. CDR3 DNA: TGTGCCAGCAGCTTAAATTCTGCGGAGGGTGGCAAACTGTTTTTT. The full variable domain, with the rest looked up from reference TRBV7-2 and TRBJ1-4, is GAGVSQSPSNKVTEKGKDVELRCDPISGHTALYWYRQSLGQGLEFLIYFQGNSAPDKSGLPSDRFSAERTGGSVSTLTIQRTQQEDSAVYLCASSLNSAEGGKLFFGSGTQLSVL.